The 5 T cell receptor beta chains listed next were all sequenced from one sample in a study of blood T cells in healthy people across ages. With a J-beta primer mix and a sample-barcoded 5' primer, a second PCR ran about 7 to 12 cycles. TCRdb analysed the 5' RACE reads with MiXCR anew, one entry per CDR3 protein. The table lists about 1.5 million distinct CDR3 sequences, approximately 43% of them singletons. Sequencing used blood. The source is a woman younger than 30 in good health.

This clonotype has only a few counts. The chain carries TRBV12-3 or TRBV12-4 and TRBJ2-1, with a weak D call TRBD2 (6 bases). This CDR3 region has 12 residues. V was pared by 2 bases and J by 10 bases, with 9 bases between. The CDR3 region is CASSLRGLEQFF. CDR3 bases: TGTGCCAGCAGTTTACGGGGGTTGGAGCAGTTCTTC.

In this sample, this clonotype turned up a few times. This CDR3 is CASSPGGAGTQYF. CDR3 in DNA: TGTGCCAGCAGCCCCGGGGGGGCCGGTACGCAGTATTTT. V usage is TRBV2 and J usage is TRBJ2-3; 8 positions agree with TRBD2. There are 13 residues in the CDR3. The V gene's germline CDR1 is SNHLY and CDR2 FYNNEI. J gave up 8 bases and V 6 bases, and 7 bases lay outside the gene matches.

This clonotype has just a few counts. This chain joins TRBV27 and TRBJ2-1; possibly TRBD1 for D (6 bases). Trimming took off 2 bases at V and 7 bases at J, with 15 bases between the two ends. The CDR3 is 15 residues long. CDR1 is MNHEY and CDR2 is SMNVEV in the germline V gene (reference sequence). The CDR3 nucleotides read TGTGCCAGCAGTTTAGGGGTCGTCGGGACAAATGAGCAGTTCTTC. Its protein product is CASSLGVVGTNEQFF.

The CDR3 is CASSILSDRTGLRGSYEQYF. CDR3 in DNA: TGTGCCAGCAGCATCCTGTCGGACCGGACAGGGCTCAGGGGATCCTACGAGCAGTACTTC. The chain joins TRBV7-9 to TRBJ2-7; 8 bases fit TRBD1. CDR1 and CDR2 (germline): SEHNR, FQNEAQ (reference sequence). CDR3 length: 20 residues. The V and J ends lost 5 bases and 1 base, in that order; junction bases with no gene match: 22.

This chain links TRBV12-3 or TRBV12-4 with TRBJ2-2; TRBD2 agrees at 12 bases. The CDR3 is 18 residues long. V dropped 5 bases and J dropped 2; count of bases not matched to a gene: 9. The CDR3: CASSISTSGSGNTGELFF. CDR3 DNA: TGTGCCAGCAGTATATCGACTAGCGGGAGTGGAAACACCGGGGAGCTGTTTTTT.